The 20 T cell receptor beta chains below come from one sample, sequenced in a study of T cell changes during pregnancy in multiple sclerosis. Sequenced by immunoSEQ multiplex PCR; TCRdb stores in-frame clones only, minus some. The sample shows about 92,000 clones, 92% of them seen only once. This material consisted of peripheral blood, taken in the first trimester of pregnancy. These receptors were obtained from a female donor with multiple sclerosis, enrolled in a pregnancy study.

The chain couples TRBV29-1 to TRBJ1-2; D is undetermined. In germline, CDR1 is SQVTM, CDR2 ANQGSEA. This CDR3 has 14 amino acids. The V and J ends lost 1 base and 8 bases respectively, with 17 bases between them. CDR3 bases: TGCAGCGTTGAAGCCCTGGCAGGACTGAGGGGCTACACCTTC. Its protein is CSVEALAGLRGYTF. The full variable domain, rest sourced from reference TRBV29-1 and TRBJ1-2, is SAVISQKPSRDICQRGTSLTIQCQVDSQVTMMFWYRQQPGQSLTLIATANQGSEATYESGFVIDKFPISRPNLTFSTLTVSNMSPEDSSIYLCSVEALAGLRGYTFGSGTRLTVV.

The V gene is TRBV7-2, the J gene TRBJ1-5; D gene unclear. The CDR3 length is 15 residues. The germline gives CDR1 SGHTA, CDR2 FQGNSA. Trimming removed 1 base from V and 2 bases from J, with 9 bases in between. CDR3: CASSLVFGGNQPQHF. In nucleotides, the CDR3 is TGTGCCAGCAGCTTAGTTTTCGGAGGCAATCAGCCCCAGCATTTT.

The rearrangement joins TRBV18 to TRBJ1-2; D is unclear. The CDR3 has 16 amino acids. Deletions cut 3 bases from V and 0 bases from J, with 14 bases between. Germline V gives CDR1 KGHSH, CDR2 LQKENI. The CDR3 DNA reads TGTGCCAGCTCACCGATGAGCGGGGAGACTAACTATGGCTACACCTTC. The encoded protein is CASSPMSGETNYGYTF. The variable domain in full, completed from reference TRBV18 and TRBJ1-2, reads NAGVMQNPRHLVRRRGQEARLRCSPMKGHSHVYWYRQLPEEGLKFMVYLQKENIIDESGMPKERFSAEFPKEGPSILRIQQVVRGDSAAYFCASSPMSGETNYGYTFGSGTRLTVV.

The genes are TRBV19 and TRBJ1-5, with 9 bases aligning to TRBD1. The CDR3 is 15 amino acids. J gave up 4 bases and V 6 bases, and 7 bases lay outside the gene matches. Germline CDR1 reads LNHDA; CDR2 reads SQIVND (reference sequence). The CDR3 nucleotides are TGTGCCAGTAGCAGGACAGGGGAAAGAAATCAGCCCCAGCATTTT. Its protein product is CASSRTGERNQPQHF.

The V call is TRBV2, the J call TRBJ2-1; D is perhaps TRBD2 (7 bases). Trimming cost V 7 bases and J 12 bases, with 22 bases left between them. There are 14 residues in the CDR3. The V gene's germline CDR1 is SNHLY and CDR2 FYNNEI. The CDR3 coding sequence is TGTGCCAGCAAGGAAGGGGGGGGGACCTTGGGGCAGTTCTTC. It encodes CASKEGGGTLGQFF.

This clone was observed a single time. The gene calls are TRBV11-2 and TRBJ2-3; D perhaps matches TRBD2 (6 bases). The germline V and J ends were trimmed by 5 bases and 2 bases, with 23 bases remaining between them. Germline loops: CDR1 SGHAT, CDR2 FQNNGV. The CDR3 extends over 18 amino acids. The CDR3 region has the DNA TGTGCCAGCAGCCCTGCTGAAGGGACTTACCCTGACACAGATACGCAGTATTTT. It codes for CASSPAEGTYPDTDTQYF. The variable domain in full, completed from reference TRBV11-2 and TRBJ2-3, reads EAGVAQSPRYKIIEKRQSVAFWCNPISGHATLYWYQQILGQGPKLLIQFQNNGVVDDSQLPKDRFSAERLKGVDSTLKIQPAKLEDSAVYLCASSPAEGTYPDTDTQYFGPGTRLTVL.

The chain recombines TRBV18 with TRBJ1-5; 8 bases line up with TRBD1. This CDR3 is 15 amino acids long. After removal of 3 bases from V and 1 base from J, the junction contained 2 bases not matched to a gene. Germline V lookup: CDR1 KGHSH, CDR2 LQKENI. The CDR3: CASSPRTGSNQPQHF. The CDR3, as DNA: TGTGCCAGCTCACCGAGGACAGGGAGCAATCAGCCCCAGCATTTT.

V and J are TRBV6-1 and TRBJ2-7; 8 nucleotides match TRBD2. This CDR3 has 14 amino acids. Germline V lookup: CDR1 MNHNS, CDR2 SASEGT. The ends lost 8 bases at V and 3 bases at J; junction bases unmatched: 9. CDR3 nucleotide sequence: TGTGCCAGCGCCCTGGCGGGAGGACTCTACGAGCAGTACTTC. Translating gives CASALAGGLYEQYF.

The CDR3 nucleotides read TGTGCCAGCATCGGGACAGGGGAACCGGCCTACGAGCAGTACTTC. Its protein is CASIGTGEPAYEQYF. The rearrangement joins TRBV28 to TRBJ2-7; TRBD1 matches at 10 bases. Trimming took 7 bases from V and 2 from J; bases not matched to a gene: 8. The length of the CDR3 is 15 residues. Germline assignment: CDR1 MDHEN and CDR2 SYDVKM. The whole variable domain, filled in from reference TRBV28 and TRBJ2-7, reads DVKVTQSSRYLVKRTGEKVFLECVQDMDHENMFWYRQDPGLGLRLIYFSYDVKMKEKGDIPEGYSVSREKKERFSLILESASTNQTSMYLCASIGTGEPAYEQYFGPGTRLTVT.

The chain uses TRBV5-5 and TRBJ2-7; D is perhaps TRBD1 (6 bases). Germline values: CDR1 SGHKS, CDR2 YYEKEE (reference sequence). This CDR3 comprises 14 residues. V lost 0 bases and J lost 2, with 9 bases in between. The CDR3 DNA sequence: TGTGCCAGCAGCTTGGGAACAGGGACCTACGAGCAGTACTTC. This encodes CASSLGTGTYEQYF.

This chain links TRBV28 with TRBJ2-5; D call uncertain. Trimming left V 5 bases short and J 3 bases short, with 10 bases between. This CDR3 contains 13 residues. Germline values: CDR1 MDHEN, CDR2 SYDVKM. For the CDR3, the DNA is TGTGCCAGCAGTCCCCGGGTCAAAGAGACCCAGTACTTC. Amino acids: CASSPRVKETQYF.

This chain uses TRBV7-9 with TRBJ1-2; D may be TRBD1 (6 bases). Per germline, CDR1 SEHNR and CDR2 FQNEAQ (reference sequence). The V end was cut by 5 bases, the J end by 5 bases, with 18 bases between. The length of the CDR3 is 15 residues. This CDR3 is CASSPRTATGYGYTF. CDR3 in DNA: TGTGCCAGCAGCCCCCGGACAGCCACAGGGTATGGCTACACCTTC.

The chain joins TRBV5-4 to TRBJ2-5; unclear D gene. The CDR3 spans 14 residues. CDR1 is SGHNT and CDR2 is YYREEE in the germline V gene (reference sequence). V was trimmed by 5 bases and J by 1 base, leaving 12 bases between them. DNA for the CDR3: TGTGCCAGCAGGGTAGATTTCGGCCAAGAGACCCAGTACTTC. The encoded protein is CASRVDFGQETQYF.

This clone came up once. J is TRBJ2-3 and V is TRBV19; TRBD2 agrees at 13 bases. This CDR3 has 16 residues. The V gene's germline CDR1 is LNHDA and CDR2 SQIVND (reference sequence). Unmatched junction bases numbered 7, after V lost 7 bases and J lost 3 bases. The CDR3 DNA sequence: TGTGCCAGTACCCATCGGACTAGCGGGAGAACAGATACGCAGTATTTT. This sequence encodes CASTHRTSGRTDTQYF.

This sequence joins TRBV5-4 and TRBJ2-1; D may be TRBD1 (5 bases). V was pared by 0 bases and J by 6 bases, with 10 bases between. Germline CDR1 reads SGHNT; CDR2 reads YYREEE (reference sequence). The CDR3 totals 14 residues. The CDR3 region has the DNA TGTGCCAGCAGCTTGGTACGAAGGGGCAATGAGCAGTTCTTC. Residues: CASSLVRRGNEQFF.

The rearrangement uses TRBV11-2 and TRBJ2-2; 8 bases agree with TRBD2. Germline assignment: CDR1 SGHAT and CDR2 FQNNGV. The CDR3 has 18 residues. Trimming cost V 1 base and J 7 bases; bases outside gene matches: 14. The CDR3 DNA reads TGTGCCAGCAGCTTAGGATTCGGGAGCGGGAGTCTCAGCGGGGAGCTGTTTTTT. This translates into CASSLGFGSGSLSGELFF.

This chain connects TRBV7-2 to TRBJ1-4, with TRBD1 matching over 8 bases. CDR1 is SGHTA, CDR2 FQGNSA, per germline. CDR3 length: 18 amino acids. With 5 bases clipped from V and 8 bases from J, the junction kept 19 bases outside the gene matches. The CDR3 sequence: CASSHKGQAYDIGEKLFF. Here the CDR3 DNA reads TGTGCCAGCAGCCATAAGGGACAGGCTTACGATATTGGGGAAAAACTGTTTTTT.

CDR3 sequence reads: CASTGQGPSNEQFF. DNA for the CDR3: TGTGCCAGTACCGGGCAGGGCCCAAGCAATGAGCAGTTCTTC. This chain connects TRBV19 to TRBJ2-1; weak D call: TRBD1 (5 bases). Germline lookup yields CDR1 LNHDA and CDR2 SQIVND (reference sequence). The CDR3 extends over 14 amino acids. Trimming shortened V by 7 bases and J by 6 bases, and 16 bases separated the two germline ends. The full variable domain, completed using reference TRBV19 and TRBJ2-1, is DGGITQSPKYLFRKEGQNVTLSCEQNLNHDAMYWYRQDPGQGLRLIYYSQIVNDFQKGDIAEGYSVSREKKESFPLTVTSAQKNPTAFYLCASTGQGPSNEQFFGPGTRLTVL.

The gene calls are TRBV5-1 and TRBJ2-3; tentative D call: TRBD2 (6 bases). Looked up from germline, CDR1 is SGHRS and CDR2 is YFSETQ. CDR3 length: 17 amino acids. With 6 bases removed from V and 7 bases from J, the gap between germline ends came to 27 bases. The CDR3 region is CASTLWVLGAEGHTQYF. DNA of the CDR3: TGCGCCAGCACCCTCTGGGTGTTAGGGGCGGAGGGTCATACGCAGTATTTT.

V is TRBV28 and J is TRBJ2-1; 10 bases align to TRBD2. Trimming took 5 bases from V and 6 from J; bases not matched to a gene: 4. The CDR3 contains 14 residues. Germline V gene data show CDR1 as MDHEN and CDR2 as SYDVKM. CDR3 sequence reads: CASSPSGRVNEQFF. CDR3 nucleotides: TGTGCCAGCAGTCCGAGCGGGAGGGTCAATGAGCAGTTCTTC.